The TCR beta chain described here comes from a study of blood T cell repertoires in COVID-19. Background on the study: The study drew acute and convalescent COVID-19 samples from the United States, Italy and Spain. In each case, the material was cDNA or gDNA derived from T cells, B-cell-depleted T cells, or PBMCs.

In the original workflow: From reference gene primer amplification, estimates of nucleated cell counts were derived. Repertoires were generated with immunoSEQ multiplex PCR, while TCRdb's copy carries only in-frame clones and drops some. V and J calls and clone size follow that table, whereas D and trimming were derived from the DNA. The repertoire has about 130,000 clones, roughly four fifths of them found once; the top ten carry about 3%. The CDR3 loop spans 12 amino acids. Germline CDR1 reads SNHLY; CDR2 reads FYNNEI. The V and J ends lost 6 bases and 4 bases respectively, with 9 bases between them.

Material for sequencing was peripheral blood. This clonotype was obtained from a woman older than 75 with acute or convalescent COVID-19. The chain has TRBV2 and TRBJ1-2; TRBD1 might be the D (5 bases). The CDR3 DNA follows: TGTGCCAGCAGGGCAGACAGCTATGGCTACACCTTC. Protein product: CASRADSYGYTF. The complete variable domain, with remaining parts taken from reference TRBV2 and TRBJ1-2, reads EPEVTQTPSHQVTQMGQEVILRCVPISNHLYFYWYRQILGQKVEFLVSFYNNEISEKSEIFDDQFSVERPDGSNFTLKIRSTKLEDSAMYFCASRADSYGYTFGSGTRLTVV.